This T cell receptor (beta chain) was recorded in a study of OX40 agonist ivuxolimab in advanced cancers. Study information: The dose of intravenous ivuxolimab that patients received every 2 weeks ranged from 0.01 to 10 mg/kg. Participants, 80% to 90% male, averaged approximately 60 years of age, ranging from about 23 to 79. General observations from the study: The study found that CD8+ T cells averaged more expanded clones than CD4+. There was clonal expansion of CD4+ and CD8+ blood T cells by week 6 at 0.1 to 3.0 mg/kg.

Germline V gene data show CDR1 as MGHDK and CDR2 as SYGVNS. The CDR3 is 15 residues long. Germline trimming cut 4 bases from V and 5 bases from J; bases unmatched to any gene: 5. TCRdb keeps only in-frame clones here, not all; method: immunoSEQ multiplex PCR. The profile covers roughly 15,000 clones, with around 80% appearing a single time and around 25% taken by the ten largest. To note about this clone: The antigen remains undetermined.

The source material was CD4+ or CD8+ T cells sorted from blood, sampled in a trial of the OX40 agonist ivuxolimab. The rearrangement links TRBV25-1 to TRBJ2-2, with TRBD1 matching over 9 bases. This receptor was identified in an adult with an advanced solid tumor such as melanoma, head and neck, liver or kidney cancer. The CDR3 sequence is CASSGPTGGTGELFF. Here the CDR3 DNA reads TGTGCCAGCAGTGGGCCGACAGGGGGAACCGGGGAGCTGTTTTTT. The complete variable domain, with remaining parts taken from reference TRBV25-1 and TRBJ2-2, reads EADIYQTPRYLVIGTGKKITLECSQTMGHDKMYWYQQDPGMELHLIHYSYGVNSTEKGDLSSESTVSRIRTEHFPLTLESARPSHTSQYLCASSGPTGGTGELFFGEGSRLTVL.